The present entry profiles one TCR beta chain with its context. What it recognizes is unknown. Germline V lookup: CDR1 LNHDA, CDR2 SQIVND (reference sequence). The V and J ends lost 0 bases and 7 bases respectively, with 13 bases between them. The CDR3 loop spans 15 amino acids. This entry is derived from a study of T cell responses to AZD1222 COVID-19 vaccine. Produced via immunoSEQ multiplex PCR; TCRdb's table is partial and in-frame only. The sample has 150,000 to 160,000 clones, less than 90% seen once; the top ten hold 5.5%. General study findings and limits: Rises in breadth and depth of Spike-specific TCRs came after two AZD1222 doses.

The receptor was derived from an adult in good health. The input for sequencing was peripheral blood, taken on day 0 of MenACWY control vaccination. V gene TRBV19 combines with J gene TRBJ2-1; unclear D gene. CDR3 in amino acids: CASSIDPWRGNEQFF. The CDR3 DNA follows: TGTGCCAGTAGTATAGATCCCTGGAGAGGTAATGAGCAGTTCTTC.